The entry below gives a single T cell receptor beta chain sequence along with its context. In the study's own analysis: Nucleated cell counts were estimated from reference gene primer amplification. Data came from immunoSEQ multiplex PCR; TCRdb stores just in-frame clones and leaves some out. That table is the source of V, J and clone size, and D and trimming were worked out from the DNA. The table has roughly 180,000 clones, about 80% seen once. This entry is derived from a study of blood T cell repertoires in COVID-19. Background on the study: Both acute and convalescent COVID-19 samples were obtained from the United States, Italy and Spain. The analysed material was cDNA or gDNA that came from T cells, B-cell-depleted T cells, or PBMCs.

This CDR3 spans 13 amino acids. Germline V lookup: CDR1 SGHNT, CDR2 YYREEE (reference sequence). With 7 bases removed from V and 2 bases from J, the gap between germline ends came to 13 bases. The rearrangement joins TRBV5-4 to TRBJ2-7; weak D call: TRBD1 (5 bases). The specimen sequenced was peripheral blood. The clonotype comes from a woman aged 50 to 60 with active or convalescent COVID-19. The CDR3 sequence: CASRQEQAYEQYF. CDR3 bases: TGTGCCAGCCGTCAGGAACAGGCCTACGAGCAGTACTTC. Complete variable domain (other parts from reference TRBV5-4 and TRBJ2-7): ETGVTQSPTHLIKTRGQQVTLRCSSQSGHNTVSWYQQALGQGPQFIFQYYREEENGRGNFPPRFSGLQFPNYSSELNVNALELDDSALYLCASRQEQAYEQYFGPGTRLTVT.